One T cell receptor (beta chain) is described in this entry. The data originate from a study of blood T cell repertoires in COVID-19. The CDR3 runs 15 residues. CDR1 SGHRS and CDR2 YFSETQ come from the germline V gene. Losses at the gene ends were 5 bases for V and 0 bases for J; bases not matched to a gene: 2. Original analysis: Amplification of reference gene primers was used by the study to estimate nucleated cell counts. Libraries were prepared by immunoSEQ multiplex PCR; TCRdb keeps only in-frame clonotypes and omits some of them. The DNA gave D and trimming, while V, J and clone size come from that table. This table holds around 80,000 clones, under 85% found once.

The V call is TRBV5-1, the J call TRBJ2-1; 10 nucleotides line up with TRBD2. Sequencing used peripheral blood. The TCR sequence derives from a woman at least 80 years old with acute or convalescent COVID-19. The CDR3 reads CASRPSGSSYNEQFF. As DNA, the CDR3 is TGCGCCAGCAGGCCTAGCGGGAGCTCCTACAATGAGCAGTTCTTC.